The present T cell receptor (beta chain) was sequenced within a study of T cells in Graves' hyperthyroidism and ophthalmopathy. Amplified regions were TCR beta CDR3 sequences from RNA transcripts. A set of HTBI primers served as the primers for a first-round RT-PCR of the TCR CDR3. MiXCR, run by TCRdb on the multiplex PCR reads, gives a single entry per CDR3 protein. The sample lists roughly 380,000 distinct CDR3 sequences; roughly 14% were seen once. This CDR3 region has 12 residues. V lost 5 bases, J lost 10 bases, and 12 bases lay in between. The germline V gene encodes CDR1 MNHEY and CDR2 SMNVEV (reference sequence). The table lists this clonotype with many counts.

V is TRBV27 and J is TRBJ2-1; perhaps D is TRBD1 or TRBD2 (6 bases each). Sequenced: blood. This sequence originates from a woman aged 60-75 years with Graves' hyperthyroidism. The CDR3 sequence: CASSPGGGEQFF. In nucleotides, the CDR3 is TGTGCCAGCAGTCCCGGGGGCGGGGAGCAGTTCTTC.